This TCR beta chain was found in a study of CD8 T cells in Susac syndrome. The CDR3 is 15 residues long. CDR1 and CDR2 from the germline V gene are PRHDT and FYEKMQ (reference sequence). After removal of 4 bases from V and 0 bases from J, the junction contained 5 bases not matched to a gene. CD8+ and CD4+ T cells from blood underwent TCR beta sequencing, which was carried out in a high-throughput format. In the multiple sclerosis control group, patients were treatment-naive and had stable or active relapsing-remitting disease. TEMRA cells were FACS-enriched, with CD8+ and CD4+ T cells isolated negatively. With random hexamers, roughly 0.5 to 1 ug RNA was reverse transcribed. immunoSEQ multiplex PCR amplified TCR beta CDR3 across 54 Vbeta, 13 Jbeta. In TCRdb, the immunoSEQ multiplex PCR reads were re-called with MiXCR into one record per CDR3 protein. This table has about 280,000 distinct CDR3 sequences, about 85% appearing once.

The specimen sequenced was CD8+ T cells from PBMCs. The chain links TRBV13 to TRBJ2-5, with 7 bases fitting TRBD1. The sequence derives from a human donor with multiple sclerosis. CDR3 amino acids: CASSSRDSHQETQYF. Written as DNA, the CDR3 is TGTGCCAGCAGCTCGAGGGACAGCCACCAAGAGACCCAGTACTTC.